These 19 T cell receptor beta chains were sequenced from one sample in a study of blood T cell repertoires in COVID-19. Method: immunoSEQ multiplex PCR; TCRdb's copy keeps in-frame clones and lacks some. The sample lists about 150,000 clones, around 86% occurring once. What was sequenced was peripheral blood. The receptors were gathered from a woman of 80 years or more with COVID-19, enrolled during active disease.

The chain has TRBV6-6 and TRBJ1-5; 7 nucleotides line up with TRBD1. V shed 9 bases, J shed 4 bases, and the junction held 6 bases outside the gene matches. CDR3 length: 13 residues. CDR1 is MNHNY and CDR2 is SVGAGI in the germline V gene (reference sequence). As DNA, the CDR3 is TGTGCCAGTAACTTCAGGGGGAATCAGCCCCAGCATTTT. As protein: CASNFRGNQPQHF.

In this sample, this clone turned up a few times. CDR3 sequence: CASSQTGGATRETQYF. The DNA of the CDR3 is TGCGCCAGCAGCCAGACGGGAGGGGCGACCCGGGAGACCCAGTACTTC. This rearrangement joins TRBV4-1 to TRBJ2-5, with 8 bases matching TRBD2. This CDR3 comprises 16 residues. The V gene end was trimmed by 3 bases and the J gene end by 5 bases; junction bases not matched to a gene: 11. The germline V gene encodes CDR1 MGHRA and CDR2 YSYEKL.

This sequence joins TRBV5-1 and TRBJ1-1, with D possibly being TRBD1 (5 bases). V was cut by 0 bases and J by 3 bases, with 12 bases left in between. This CDR3 region has 15 residues. Germline assignment: CDR1 SGHRS and CDR2 YFSETQ. CDR3 amino acids: CASSLAGGWDTEAFF. DNA of the CDR3: TGCGCCAGCAGCTTGGCGGGGGGATGGGACACTGAAGCTTTCTTT. The complete variable domain, with remaining parts taken from reference TRBV5-1 and TRBJ1-1, reads KAGVTQTPRYLIKTRGQQVTLSCSPISGHRSVSWYQQTPGQGLQFLFEYFSETQRNKGNFPGRFSGRQFSNSRSEMNVSTLELGDSALYLCASSLAGGWDTEAFFGQGTRLTVV.

The chain links TRBV10-3 to TRBJ1-2; the match to TRBD1 covers 7 bases. In germline, CDR1 is ENHRY, CDR2 SYGVKD. Unmatched junction bases numbered 5, after V lost 4 bases and J lost 3 bases. The CDR3 loop spans 14 amino acids. CDR3 amino acids: CAISVTGSDYGYTF. For the CDR3, the DNA is TGTGCCATCAGTGTGACAGGGAGCGACTATGGCTACACCTTC.

This rearrangement joins TRBV20-1 to TRBJ1-2; D is unresolved. V was pared by 3 bases and J by 2 bases, with 13 bases between. CDR1 and CDR2 (germline): DFQATT, SNEGSKA (reference sequence). This CDR3 contains 14 residues. This chain's CDR3 is CSASHSQTNYGYTF. CDR3 bases: TGCAGTGCTAGTCACAGCCAGACCAACTATGGCTACACCTTC.

The CDR3, as DNA: TGTGCCACCAGCAGAGATCGCCCCGGGACTAGCAATTACAATGAGCAGTTCTTC. It encodes CATSRDRPGTSNYNEQFF. The chain uses TRBV15 and TRBJ2-1, with 9 positions matching TRBD2. The ends lost 0 bases at V and 4 bases at J; junction bases unmatched: 10. This CDR3 is built from 18 residues. Germline V gene data show CDR1 as LNHNV and CDR2 as YYDKDF (reference sequence).

The chain carries TRBV7-9 and TRBJ2-1; tentative D call: TRBD2 (6 bases). The V end was cut by 6 bases, the J end by 0 bases, with 9 bases between. The germline V gene encodes CDR1 SEHNR and CDR2 FQNEAQ (reference sequence). The CDR3 spans 14 residues. The CDR3 here is CASRGEVSYNEQFF. The CDR3 region has the DNA TGTGCCAGCAGGGGGGAGGTCTCCTACAATGAGCAGTTCTTC.

The chain is built from TRBV4-1 and TRBJ2-7; 10 bases agree with TRBD1. Per the germline V gene, CDR1 is MGHRA and CDR2 is YSYEKL. Losses at the gene ends were 2 bases for V and 6 bases for J; bases not matched to a gene: 7. The CDR3 runs to 15 residues. The CDR3 spells CASSQYGTGEGEQYF. CDR3 bases: TGCGCCAGCAGCCAATATGGGACAGGGGAGGGCGAGCAGTACTTC.

The table lists this clone with a few counts. The V and J genes are TRBV18 and TRBJ2-7; D is possibly TRBD1 (5 bases). V was clipped by 1 base and J by 9 bases, with 13 bases between them. The length of the CDR3 is 13 residues. Germline values: CDR1 KGHSH, CDR2 LQKENI. CDR3 region: CASSPQTDSGQYF. CDR3 nucleotide sequence: TGTGCCAGCTCACCACAGACAGACTCGGGGCAGTACTTC. Full variable domain (missing parts from reference TRBV18 and TRBJ2-7): NAGVMQNPRHLVRRRGQEARLRCSPMKGHSHVYWYRQLPEEGLKFMVYLQKENIIDESGMPKERFSAEFPKEGPSILRIQQVVRGDSAAYFCASSPQTDSGQYFGPGTRLTVT.

This clone was found once. This chain connects TRBV10-3 to TRBJ2-7, with 9 positions matching TRBD2. The V gene end was trimmed by 1 base and the J gene end by 5 bases; junction bases not matched to a gene: 6. This CDR3 has 15 amino acids. Per germline, CDR1 ENHRY and CDR2 SYGVKD. CDR3 in DNA: TGTGCCATCAGTGAGTGGCGGGAGGGCATCGACGAGCAGTACTTC. It encodes CAISEWREGIDEQYF.

J is TRBJ2-1 and V is TRBV10-3; possible D gene TRBD2, 6 bases. V lost 11 bases and J 3 bases, leaving 11 bases between the germline ends. The CDR3 covers 12 residues. Germline V gene lookup returns CDR1 ENHRY and CDR2 SYGVKD. CDR3 sequence: CASGTRYNEQFF. Here the CDR3 DNA reads TGTGCCTCCGGGACTCGCTACAATGAGCAGTTCTTC.

The J gene is TRBJ2-3, the V gene TRBV3-1 (or the pseudogene TRBV3-2); D gene ambiguous. Trimming took off 2 bases at V and 2 bases at J, with 5 bases between the two ends. Germline values: CDR1 LGHDT, CDR2 YNNKEL (reference sequence). CDR3 size: 13 residues. The CDR3, as DNA: TGTGCCAGCAGCCAATATAACACAGATACGCAGTATTTT. This gives the protein CASSQYNTDTQYF.

This clone has just a few counts. Here the CDR3 reads CASSKGLDYNEQFF. DNA of the CDR3: TGTGCCAGCTCTAAGGGACTAGACTACAATGAGCAGTTCTTC. J is TRBJ2-1 and V is TRBV6-4; TRBD2 matches at 8 bases. V lost 8 bases, J lost 3 bases, and 6 bases stayed unmatched. There are 14 residues in the CDR3. CDR1 is MRHNA and CDR2 is SNTAGT in the germline V gene.

The chain is built from TRBV4-3 and TRBJ1-1; the D is unclear. Trimming cost V 2 bases and J 2 bases, with 12 bases left between them. This CDR3 contains 15 residues. Looked up from germline, CDR1 is LGHNA and CDR2 is YSLEER. CDR3 region: CASSQRIGANTEAFF. In nucleotides, the CDR3 is TGCGCCAGCAGCCAAAGAATCGGAGCTAACACTGAAGCTTTCTTT.

The chain recombines TRBV10-3 with TRBJ1-2; 8 nucleotides align to TRBD1. V lost 4 bases to trimming and J lost 3 bases; unmatched junction nucleotides: 1. Germline CDR1 and CDR2: ENHRY and SYGVKD. This CDR3 region has 13 residues. The CDR3 reads CAISVDRDYGYTF. CDR3 sequence (DNA): TGTGCCATCAGTGTGGACAGGGACTATGGCTACACCTTC.

This chain links TRBV5-4 with TRBJ2-5, with 11 nucleotides matching TRBD2. Unmatched junction bases numbered 9, after V lost 3 bases and J lost 5 bases. This CDR3 has 16 amino acids. Germline V CDR1 and CDR2: SGHNT, YYREEE (reference sequence). DNA for the CDR3: TGTGCCAGCAGCTCAGTAGCGGGAGGGCCGCGGGAGACCCAGTACTTC. Translating gives CASSSVAGGPRETQYF.

This clone was observed a single time. The rearrangement uses TRBV27 and TRBJ1-6; TRBD1 might be the D (6 bases). CDR1 is MNHEY and CDR2 is SMNVEV in the germline V gene (reference sequence). Between the trimmed V and J ends, which lost 8 bases and 12 bases, there was a span of 14 bases. The CDR3 is 12 residues long. The CDR3 region has the DNA TGTGCCAGCCGCAACAGGGTCTTACCCCTCCACTTT. Protein: CASRNRVLPLHF.

This rearrangement joins TRBV13 to TRBJ2-3; 14 nucleotides align to TRBD2. Germline values: CDR1 PRHDT, CDR2 FYEKMQ (reference sequence). J gave up 9 bases and V 5 bases, and 10 bases lay outside the gene matches. The CDR3 is made up of 16 amino acids. The CDR3 DNA reads TGTGCCAGCAGCGGAAGACTAGCGGGAGGGTTATGGACGCAGTATTTT. Translation gives CASSGRLAGGLWTQYF. Variable domain in full (rest from reference TRBV13 and TRBJ2-3): AAGVIQSPRHLIKEKRETATLKCYPIPRHDTVYWYQQGPGQDPQFLISFYEKMQSDKGSIPDRFSAQQFSDYHSELNMSSLELGDSALYFCASSGRLAGGLWTQYFGPGTRLTVL.

The chain joins TRBV28 to TRBJ1-2, with D unclear. This CDR3 has 12 residues. Germline CDR1 is MDHEN and CDR2 is SYDVKM. V lost 10 bases, J lost 4 bases, and 13 bases lay in between. This chain's CDR3 is CANMGEGYGYTF. The CDR3 nucleotides read TGTGCCAACATGGGAGAGGGCTATGGCTACACCTTC.